Listed here are 26 T cell receptor beta chains from one sample, sequenced in a study of T cells after yellow fever vaccination. Each CDR3 protein gets one entry after TCRdb re-called the 5' RACE reads with MiXCR. The table includes some 600,000 distinct CDR3 sequences, approximately 13% detected once. Here the sequenced sample was PBMCs, taken on the day of the yellow fever booster vaccination. These receptors were obtained from a man aged 25-40 years who received the YFV17D yellow fever vaccine.

The sample holds many counts of this clonotype. The chain uses TRBV29-1 and TRBJ2-6, with D unclear. The CDR3 extends over 13 amino acids. Between the trimmed V and J ends, which lost 4 bases and 2 bases, there was a span of 6 bases. The germline V gene encodes CDR1 SQVTM and CDR2 ANQGSEA. The CDR3 coding sequence is TGCAGCGTTGGGACCCCTGGGGCCAACGTCCTGACTTTC. Amino acids: CSVGTPGANVLTF.

In this sample, this clonotype turned up a few times. The V call is TRBV6-6, the J call TRBJ2-7, with 9 bases that match TRBD1. With 8 bases clipped from V and 4 bases from J, the junction kept 6 bases outside the gene matches. Germline-derived CDR1 and CDR2 are MNHNY and SVGAGI (reference sequence). The CDR3 is made up of 13 amino acids. The DNA of the CDR3 is TGTGCCAGCCTCCCGGGACAGGGATACGAGCAGTACTTC. It specifies CASLPGQGYEQYF.

This clonotype was seen many times. The chain recombines TRBV7-2 with TRBJ2-1; 7 nucleotides agree with TRBD1. Unmatched junction bases numbered 3, after V lost 6 bases and J lost 7 bases. Germline V CDR1 and CDR2: SGHTA, FQGNSA. This CDR3 comprises 12 residues. CDR3 nucleotides: TGTGCCAGCAGTCAGACAGGGAATGAGCAGTTCTTC. It encodes CASSQTGNEQFF.

This clonotype has a handful of counts. The J gene is TRBJ2-5, the V gene TRBV5-1, with 13 nucleotides matching TRBD2. The CDR3 is 17 residues long. Germline CDR1 reads SGHRS; CDR2 reads YFSETQ. Trimming cost V 4 bases and J 5 bases; bases outside gene matches: 11. The CDR3 DNA follows: TGCGCCAGCAGCAAAGGGACTAGCGGGACGGCCGGGGAGACCCAGTACTTC. Translated, it gives CASSKGTSGTAGETQYF. Based on the CDR3 plus reference TRBV5-1 and TRBJ2-5, the full variable domain is KAGVTQTPRYLIKTRGQQVTLSCSPISGHRSVSWYQQTPGQGLQFLFEYFSETQRNKGNFPGRFSGRQFSNSRSEMNVSTLELGDSALYLCASSKGTSGTAGETQYFGPGTRLLVL.

With regard to this clonotype: The junction departs from germline at one end; a sequencing error may be responsible. The chain links TRBV7-7 to TRBJ2-1; 7 bases are a match to TRBD1. This CDR3 comprises 14 residues. CDR1 SSHAT and CDR2 FNYEAQ come from the germline V gene (reference sequence). The CDR3 DNA sequence: TGTGCTAGCAGCCCTGTGACTCACAGGGGTGAGGAGTTCTTC. Translation gives CASSPVTHRGEEFF.

The chain recombines TRBV14 with TRBJ2-3; D perhaps matches TRBD1 (6 bases). Per the germline V gene, CDR1 is SGHDN and CDR2 is FVKESK. This CDR3 comprises 16 residues. The germline V and J ends were trimmed by 4 bases and 1 base, with 15 bases remaining between them. As DNA, the CDR3 is TGTGCCAGCAGCCCCAGACGGGACATACGCACAGATACGCAGTATTTT. Translated, it gives CASSPRRDIRTDTQYF.

The chain uses TRBV4-3 and TRBJ2-1; D gene unclear. The CDR3 is 15 residues long. Per germline, CDR1 LGHNA and CDR2 YSLEER. V dropped 1 base and J dropped 4 bases, with 11 bases sitting between them. CDR3 region: CASSQGQPVYNEQFF. CDR3 DNA sequence: TGCGCCAGCAGCCAAGGCCAGCCGGTTTACAATGAGCAGTTCTTC.

A few counts support this clonotype. This rearrangement joins TRBV11-1 to TRBJ1-1, with D unresolved. The CDR3 has 20 amino acids. Germline V gives CDR1 SGHAT, CDR2 FQDESV (reference sequence). V lost 1 base, J lost 0 bases, and 24 bases lay in between. The CDR3 protein is CASSLVIVAAESSLNTEAFF. Here the CDR3 DNA reads TGTGCCAGCAGCTTAGTTATAGTTGCTGCCGAATCGTCTTTGAACACTGAAGCTTTCTTT.

This clonotype was seen more than once but under ten times. The gene calls are TRBV5-5 and TRBJ2-5; TRBD1 matches 9 bases. J lost 5 bases, V lost 6 bases, and 5 bases had no gene match. The germline V gene has CDR1 SGHKS and CDR2 YYEKEE (reference sequence). The CDR3 has 13 amino acids. The CDR3 is CASNTGGRETQYF. The CDR3 DNA reads TGTGCCAGCAACACAGGGGGCCGGGAGACCCAGTACTTC.

The CDR3 here is CAWSGTVHGAFF. As DNA, the CDR3 is TGTGCCTGGAGCGGGACAGTGCACGGGGCTTTCTTT. The chain employs TRBV30 and TRBJ1-1; 7 nucleotides line up with TRBD1. The germline V gene encodes CDR1 GTSNPN and CDR2 SVGIG (reference sequence). The V and J ends lost 3 bases and 11 bases, in that order; junction bases with no gene match: 9. The CDR3 has 12 amino acids. The full variable domain, completed using reference TRBV30 and TRBJ1-1, is SQTIHQWPATLVQPVGSPLSLECTVEGTSNPNLYWYRQAAGRGLQLLFYSVGIGQISSEVPQNLSASRPQDRQFILSSKKLLLSDSGFYLCAWSGTVHGAFFGQGTRLTVV.

This chain joins TRBV9 and TRBJ2-1, with D maybe TRBD2 (5 bases). The CDR3 spans 16 residues. Germline V lookup: CDR1 SGDLS, CDR2 YYNGEE. Trimming took 0 bases from V and 0 from J, leaving 10 bases between them. CDR3 protein: CASSVEFGSSYNEQFF. In DNA form, the CDR3 reads TGTGCCAGCAGCGTAGAGTTTGGGAGCTCCTACAATGAGCAGTTCTTC.

This chain joins TRBV5-1 and TRBJ2-4; tentative D call: TRBD2 (5 bases). Germline V CDR1 and CDR2: SGHRS, YFSETQ. The CDR3 is 12 amino acids. Trimming pared 4 bases from V and 8 bases from J, leaving 10 bases between. The CDR3 bases are TGCGCCAGCAGCGGGAGATCGGACATTCAGTACTTC. As protein: CASSGRSDIQYF. The whole variable domain, filled in from reference TRBV5-1 and TRBJ2-4, reads KAGVTQTPRYLIKTRGQQVTLSCSPISGHRSVSWYQQTPGQGLQFLFEYFSETQRNKGNFPGRFSGRQFSNSRSEMNVSTLELGDSALYLCASSGRSDIQYFGAGTRLSVL.

The chain is built from TRBV7-3 and TRBJ1-1, with a possible D match to TRBD1 (5 bases). This CDR3 is 13 amino acids long. V gave up 5 bases and J gave up 4 bases, with 11 bases separating them. The germline V gene encodes CDR1 SGHTA and CDR2 FQGTGA. The CDR3 DNA is TGTGCCAGCAGCCGCCTCGGGGGCACTGAAGCTTTCTTT. Protein sequence: CASSRLGGTEAFF.

There are a few counts of this clonotype. The chain carries TRBV7-9 and TRBJ2-3; tentatively, D is TRBD2 (6 bases). The germline V gene encodes CDR1 SEHNR and CDR2 FQNEAQ (reference sequence). The CDR3 has 15 residues. Trimming pared 6 bases from V and 6 bases from J, leaving 19 bases between. This CDR3 reads CASRGDAGLGDTQYF. The CDR3 DNA sequence: TGTGCCAGCAGAGGGGATGCGGGACTGGGGGATACGCAGTATTTT.

This clonotype has a handful of counts. V gene TRBV20-1 combines with J gene TRBJ2-2; D perhaps matches TRBD1 (6 bases). V dropped 6 bases and J dropped 2 bases, with 19 bases sitting between them. The germline V gene encodes CDR1 DFQATT and CDR2 SNEGSKA (reference sequence). This CDR3 comprises 16 residues. CDR3 nucleotides: TGCAGTGCCAGGAGAGGTGGACAGACTAACACCGGGGAGCTGTTTTTT. Translated, it gives CSARRGGQTNTGELFF.

This chain uses TRBV27 with TRBJ2-2, with D maybe TRBD2 (5 bases). In germline, CDR1 is MNHEY, CDR2 SMNVEV (reference sequence). The CDR3 has 15 amino acids. V was shortened by 3 bases and J by 1 base, with 9 bases between the two germline ends. In nucleotides, the CDR3 is TGTGCCAGCAGTTTCGACGGGGTGAACACCGGGGAGCTGTTTTTT. This codes for CASSFDGVNTGELFF.

The gene calls are TRBV12-3 or TRBV12-4 and TRBJ2-1, with TRBD2 matching over 12 bases. The CDR3 is made up of 16 amino acids. After removal of 5 bases from V and 6 bases from J, the junction contained 8 bases not matched to a gene. The CDR3 DNA follows: TGTGCCAGCAGTATCCTAGCGGGAGGGCCGGGCAATGAGCAGTTCTTC. Translating it yields CASSILAGGPGNEQFF.

The chain has TRBV27 and TRBJ2-2; TRBD2 matches at 7 bases. This CDR3 contains 16 residues. The germline gives CDR1 MNHEY, CDR2 SMNVEV (reference sequence). With 2 bases clipped from V and 4 bases from J, the junction kept 7 bases outside the gene matches. The CDR3 DNA is TGTGCCAGCAGTTTAAACGGCCTAGCGGCCACCGGGGAGCTGTTTTTT. Its translation is CASSLNGLAATGELFF.

Here the CDR3 reads CATSGGGPRMDTQYF. In nucleotides, the CDR3 is TGTGCCACCAGTGGAGGGGGACCCCGGATGGATACGCAGTATTTT. The chain combines TRBV24-1 with TRBJ2-3, with D tentatively TRBD1 (6 bases). Germline V gene data show CDR1 as KGHDR and CDR2 as SFDVKD. The CDR3 sequence is 15 residues long. V was clipped by 5 bases and J by 6 bases, with 17 bases between them.

This clonotype was recorded many times. This rearrangement joins TRBV5-1 to TRBJ2-5; 10 positions match TRBD2. Germline values: CDR1 SGHRS, CDR2 YFSETQ. CDR3 length: 15 residues. V was clipped by 2 bases and J by 2 bases; unmatched bases: 3. The CDR3, as DNA: TGCGCCAGCAGCTTTCGGACTAGCGGACAAGAGACCCAGTACTTC. This translates into CASSFRTSGQETQYF.

The V and J genes are TRBV30 and TRBJ2-7; D might be TRBD2 (5 bases). V lost 0 bases, J lost 5 bases, and 14 bases lay in between. In germline, CDR1 is GTSNPN, CDR2 SVGIG (reference sequence). This CDR3 has 14 residues. The CDR3 here is CAWSVTGSENEQYF. CDR3 coding DNA: TGTGCCTGGAGTGTTACGGGGTCGGAAAACGAGCAGTACTTC.

This chain links TRBV18 with TRBJ1-2, with D possibly being TRBD1 (5 bases). CDR3 length: 11 amino acids. V was clipped by 3 bases and J by 10 bases, with 9 bases between them. Per the germline V gene, CDR1 is KGHSH and CDR2 is LQKENI. The CDR3 loop reads CASSPGDSYTF. CDR3 sequence (DNA): TGTGCCAGCTCACCGGGGGACTCCTACACCTTC.

The DNA for the CDR3 is TGCGCCAGCAGCTTGTCCCGCGGGGCGGATACGCAGTATTTT. This encodes CASSLSRGADTQYF. V usage is TRBV5-1 and J usage is TRBJ2-3; TRBD2 might be the D (6 bases). Trimming removed 1 base at V and 6 bases at J, with 12 bases between. CDR1 SGHRS and CDR2 YFSETQ come from the germline V gene. The CDR3 is made up of 14 amino acids.

This clonotype was counted between two and nine times. The V gene is TRBV12-3 or TRBV12-4, the J gene TRBJ2-3; no definite D call. V gave up 1 base and J gave up 2 bases, with 4 bases separating them. This CDR3 is built from 13 residues. The CDR3 region is CASSLVNTDTQYF. The CDR3 DNA follows: TGTGCCAGCAGTTTAGTTAACACAGATACGCAGTATTTT.

This clonotype was counted ten times or more. V and J are TRBV3-1 and TRBJ2-2, with D perhaps TRBD1 (6 bases). CDR1 and CDR2 from the germline V gene are LGHDT and YNNKEL (reference sequence). The V and J ends lost 1 base and 1 base respectively, with 16 bases between them. The CDR3 is 18 amino acids. This CDR3 is CASSQVPDMTGNTGELFF. Here the CDR3 DNA reads TGTGCCAGCAGCCAAGTCCCTGACATGACAGGGAACACCGGGGAGCTGTTTTTT.

V and J are TRBV6-1 and TRBJ1-6; D gene unclear. V gave up 7 bases and J gave up 8 bases, with 12 bases separating them. This CDR3 is 13 amino acids long. CDR1 and CDR2 from the germline V gene are MNHNS and SASEGT. CDR3 region: CASIRQEYSPLHF. The CDR3 DNA reads as TGTGCCAGCATACGGCAAGAGTATTCACCCCTCCACTTT.